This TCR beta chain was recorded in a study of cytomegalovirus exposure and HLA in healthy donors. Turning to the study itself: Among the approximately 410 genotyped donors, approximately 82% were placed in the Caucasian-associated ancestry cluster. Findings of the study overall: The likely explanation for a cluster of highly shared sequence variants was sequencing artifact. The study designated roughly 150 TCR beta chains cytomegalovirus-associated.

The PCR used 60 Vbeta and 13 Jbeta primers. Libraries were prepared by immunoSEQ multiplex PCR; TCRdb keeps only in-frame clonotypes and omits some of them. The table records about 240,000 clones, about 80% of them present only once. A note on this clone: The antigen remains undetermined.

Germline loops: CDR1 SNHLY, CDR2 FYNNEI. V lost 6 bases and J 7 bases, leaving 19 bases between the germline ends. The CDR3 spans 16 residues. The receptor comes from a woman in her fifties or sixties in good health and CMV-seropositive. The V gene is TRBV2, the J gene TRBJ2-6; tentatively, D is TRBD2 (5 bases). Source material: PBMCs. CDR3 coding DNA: TGTGCCAGCAGGATCCAACCCAACCCTAGCGCCAACGTCCTGACTTTC. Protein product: CASRIQPNPSANVLTF.